This section outlines one TCR beta chain sequence together with its context. Its antigen target is currently unknown. Base qualities are missing; no much larger clone stands one base away. These data originate in a study of CD4 T cells in relation to SARS-CoV-2 and coronaviruses (dated by TCRdb to about 2021). Turning to the overall study: In the ViraFEST assay, PBMCs were grown with antigen for approximately ten days, and TCR beta CDR3s were then sequenced to identify antigen-specific clonal expansions. An HIV-1 Nef peptide pool or a culture without peptide was used as the negative reference condition. Using patient-derived lymphoblastoid cell lines, the shared crossreactive spike epitopes were mapped to their HLA restriction. Memory CD4+ T cell crossreactivity between SARS-CoV-2 and common cold coronavirus spike proteins was assessed at the TCR clonotype level in the study. The Adaptive Biotechnologies TCR-sequencing kit was used to sequence samples from a few pre-COVID donors and the naive versus memory experiments, while other data came from Illumina-based sequencing. A different TCR-beta assay, based on Illumina, was used to sequence expansion assays from other donors in the study. The research as a whole found: Compared with monoreactive clones, crossreactive clones had significantly weaker SARS-CoV-2-driven expansion, a result consistent with antigenic imprinting. No donor contributed both pre-pandemic and post-infection samples, which limited tracing the source of pre-existing responses. The study was limited by small numbers of patients and tested TCRs. Since the crossreactivity analysis centred on spike protein, crossreactivity against other viral proteins was not assessed. Roughly 64% of donors had memory CD4+ clonotypes that crossrecognized SARS-CoV-2 and at least one common cold coronavirus spike.

V and J are truncated by 5 bases and 0 bases respectively, leaving an intervening sequence of 17 bases. CDR1 and CDR2, looked up from the germline V gene (reference sequence), are MNHNY and SVGAGI. Spanning cysteine to phenylalanine, the CDR3 consists of 17 amino acids. The CDR3 DNA has 51 bases and is translated from base 1. CD4+ T cells from unexposed donors were collected before the COVID-19 pandemic (2011-2018). After less than 13 days of culture, CD4+ T cells were isolated with the EasySep CD4+ T cell isolation kit. As far as cell numbers permitted, CD4+ T cells from unexposed donors were tested for reactivity against SARS-CoV-2 S and N as well as four spike pools from common cold coronaviruses. PBMCs were cultured at approximately 2 million per well in IMDM supplemented with around 5% human AB serum and 7.5 to 10 IU/ml IL-2. Half of the culture medium was replaced with fresh IL-2-containing medium on days 3 and 7. Triplicate replicate wells were generally used for each peptide culture condition. The leukapheresis product for the unexposed donors was obtained through commercial purchase. Ficoll-Paque PLUS gradient centrifugation was used to isolate PBMCs from either whole blood or leukapheresis product. PBMCs were either used fresh in the expansion assay or cryopreserved at -140 degrees C. The QIAamp Micro DNA Kit was used to extract genomic DNA from the CD4+ T cells.

Receptor amplification or capture employed the immunoSEQ multiplex PCR assay. The authors' analysis ran thus. Preprocessing removed nonproductive sequences and CDR3s not starting with C, not ending with F or W, or shorter than 7 amino acids. The MANAFEST web app identified antigen-specific clonotypes based on expansion compared with the reference and other culture wells. A clone was considered positive if the clone showed significant expansion compared with the reference culture in 2 of 3 replicate wells at an FDR below 0.05. To be called positive, a clone also had to show significant expansion compared with every other tandem well and an odds ratio greater than 5. CDR3 homology was measured as pairwise Levenshtein distance, computed with the stringdist R package after trimming three terminal residues from each end. TCRdb obtained this table from immuneACCESS and retained in-frame rearrangements with V and J assigned. These tables miss some clones; where compared with another copy, unresolved V genes account for less than half of the shortfall, and the remainder is unexplained. V, J and clone size are those of that table, while D and trimming were read from the DNA. The sample records tens of thousands of clones, roughly four fifths of which are singletons. The ten top clones hold roughly 13% of the sample.

This receptor was identified in a human donor in good health. Sample: CD4+ T cells from PBMCs, cultured in vitro. This receptor chain uses TRBV6-6 and TRBJ1-3, with the D gene not clear enough to name. The DNA sequence is given as TGTGCCAGCAGTCCACCCCCGGCCGGCCTCTCTGGAAACACCATATATTTT. This translates into CASSPPPAGLSGNTIYF.